The sequence of this TCR beta chain was determined in a study of blood T cell repertoires in COVID-19 (TCRdb year 2020). Notes on the research overall: The collaborator samples originated in the United States, Italy and Spain and spanned the acute and convalescent phases of COVID-19. The material from the prospective study consisted of cDNA or gDNA derived from T cells, B-cell-depleted T cells, or PBMCs. Subjects who had been exposed to COVID-19, were actively infected with it, or had recovered from it provided the deeply sampled blood TCRbeta repertoires that made up the dataset. A freely available public database, intended as a resource for researchers studying the immune response to SARS-CoV-2, is where the repertoires were released. The samples were drawn from the first 160 participants of the ongoing ImmuneRACE study and from some 1,300 subjects provided by 6 global collaborators. Nearly every sample came with metadata listing a de-identified subject ID, COVID-19 status, age in years and sex. Where available, HLA class I and class II types were obtained from metadata supplied by the sample provider rather than from assay-based typing. The investigation overall reported the following: The amount of clinical and demographic metadata varied by source and participant and was provided uncurated.

The immunoSEQ Assay, a bias-controlled multiplex PCR, was used to amplify TCRbeta CDR3 regions from genomic DNA. In the source study's methods: The number of nucleated cells in each sample was estimated by amplification of reference gene primers within the assay. To quantify the absolute abundance of each unique TCRbeta CDR3 rearrangement, sequence reads were collapsed and filtered. For each sample, productive Simpson clonality was calculated by taking the square root of Simpson's diversity index across productive rearrangements. What TCRdb holds here is the immuneACCESS table cut down to in-frame rearrangements. Part of the clones is not present; checked against another copy, under half of the missing clones reflect an unresolved V gene, and the others are unexplained. D and trimming were read from the DNA, whereas the V and J calls and clone size are those reported in that table. The sample has a few hundred thousand clones on record, 85% to 90% of them singletons. The ten most abundant clones make up approximately 3.8% of the sample.

Participants in the prospective study were enrolled through a virtual design, were aged roughly 18 to 100 years, and lived in approximately 25 United States geographic areas. Cohort assignment in the prospective study relied on participant-reported clinical history from a screening survey and a study questionnaire. In the prospective study, whole blood, serum and a nasopharyngeal or oropharyngeal swab were collected from each participant by mobile phlebotomists. Additional blood draws and questionnaires over a 2-month period could optionally be provided by prospective study participants. Before DNA extraction, prospective study blood samples were shipped either frozen or at room temperature. In regard to this clone: What this receptor recognizes is not known. No qualities accompany the bases; no much larger clone lies one base away.

The sample comprised PBMCs or T cells enriched from blood (not recorded which). The clonotype was recovered from a woman in her late teens or twenties in a cohort exposed to, infected with or recovered from COVID-19 (not recorded which).

Read as DNA, the sequence is TGTGCCAGCAGCTTGGGACAGGTCAATTCACCCCTCCACTTT. The encoded protein is CASSLGQVNSPLHF. The chain was built from TRBV7-9 and TRBJ1-6; TRBD1 matches 8 bases in the middle. Unmatched junction bases come to 2, with V trimmed by 3 bases and J by 7 bases. Including cysteine and phenylalanine, the CDR3 has 14 amino acids. Of all the DNA, just the CDR3 is kept, 42 bases in frame from base 1. CDR1 SEHNR and CDR2 FQNEAQ are derived from the germline V gene (reference sequence).